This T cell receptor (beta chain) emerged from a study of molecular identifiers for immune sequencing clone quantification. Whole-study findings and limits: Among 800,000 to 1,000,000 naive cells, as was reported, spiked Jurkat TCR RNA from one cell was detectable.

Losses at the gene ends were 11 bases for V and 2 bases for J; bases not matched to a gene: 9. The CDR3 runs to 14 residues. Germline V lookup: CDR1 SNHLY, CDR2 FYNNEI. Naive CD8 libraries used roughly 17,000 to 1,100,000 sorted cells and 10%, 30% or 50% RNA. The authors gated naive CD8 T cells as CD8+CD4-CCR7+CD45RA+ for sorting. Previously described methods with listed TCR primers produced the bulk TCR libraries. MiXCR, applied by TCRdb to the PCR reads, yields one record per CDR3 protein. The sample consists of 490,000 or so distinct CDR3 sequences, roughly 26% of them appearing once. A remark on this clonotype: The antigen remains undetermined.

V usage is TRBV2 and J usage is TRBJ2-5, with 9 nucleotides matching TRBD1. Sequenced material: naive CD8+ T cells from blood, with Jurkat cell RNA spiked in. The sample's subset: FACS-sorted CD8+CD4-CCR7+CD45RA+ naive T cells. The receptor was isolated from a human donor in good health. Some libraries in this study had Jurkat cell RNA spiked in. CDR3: CARSGTGSQETQYF. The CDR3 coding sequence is TGTGCCCGCTCCGGGACAGGGTCACAAGAGACCCAGTACTTC.